These T cell receptor beta chains were read from a single sample in a study of shared clonotypes between healthy human individuals. Assay used: immunoSEQ multiplex PCR; TCRdb lists only in-frame clones, some missing. The sample has 2 million to 2.5 million clones, almost 96% seen once. Source material: naive CD4+ T cells sorted from blood. Receptors originate from a man in his late teens or twenties in good health. Both conserved end residues are part of each CDR3. A D gene is named only where the DNA matches it firmly. The size field is filled for only some rows; it gives once, few, many or a size class.

CDR3nt	CDR3aa	abundance	d_gene	v_gene	j_gene
TGCGCCAGCAGTCGGACTAACCTCGAGACCCAGTACTTC	CASSRTNLETQYF	.	.	TRBV4-1	TRBJ2-5
TGTGCCAGCAGTCCGGGAGTCCGTTCGGATGAGCAGTTCTTC	CASSPGVRSDEQFF	.	.	TRBV6-6	TRBJ2-1
TGTGCCAGCAGGTCGGCGGGAGGGACAGATACGCAGTATTTT	CASRSAGGTDTQYF	once	TRBD2	TRBV7-2	TRBJ2-3
TGTGCCATCAGCCTCGGACTAGCAGACACAGATACGCAGTATTTT	CAISLGLADTDTQYF	.	TRBD2	TRBV10-3	TRBJ2-3
TGTGCCAGCAGTTTTCAGCTAACGAACACCGGGGAGCTGTTTTTT	CASSFQLTNTGELFF	.	.	TRBV27	TRBJ2-2
TGTGCCAGCAGCTCCGTAGCTTCCACAGATACGCAGTATTTT	CASSSVASTDTQYF	.	.	TRBV27	TRBJ2-3
TGTGCCATCAGCATACTAGCGGGCACCGGGGAGCTGTTTTTT	CAISILAGTGELFF	.	TRBD2	TRBV10-3	TRBJ2-2
TGTGCCAGCAGCAAAGGAGGGGTAGGGGGAACAGCGGGTGCTTTCTTT	CASSKGGVGGTAGAFF	.	.	TRBV5-4	TRBJ1-1
TGTGCCAGCAGCCTAGTAGGCGGGGGGGACTACGAGCAGTACTTC	CASSLVGGGDYEQYF	.	TRBD2	TRBV28	TRBJ2-7
TGTGCCAGCGGTTTCCGGGCTGGAAACACCATATATTTT	CASGFRAGNTIYF	.	.	TRBV28	TRBJ1-3
TGTGCCAGCCGACTAGCGGGGTATGGGGAGACCCAGTACTTC	CASRLAGYGETQYF	.	TRBD2	TRBV6-5	TRBJ2-5
TGTGCTAGTGCCAACGGCGGGGGTTACGAGCAGTACTTC	CASANGGGYEQYF	.	TRBD2	TRBV12-5	TRBJ2-7
TGTGCCTGGAGTGTTAGGGGCATTAGGGGCTACACCTTC	CAWSVRGIRGYTF	.	.	TRBV30	TRBJ1-2
TGTGCCAGCAGGGGAAATGAGCAGTTCTTC	CASRGNEQFF	.	.	TRBV28	TRBJ2-1
TGTGCCAGCAGTTACTCGCGGCAGGGCGGGACCCAGTACTTC	CASSYSRQGGTQYF	.	.	TRBV6-5	TRBJ2-5
TGTGCCTGGACCCAAAAGGCCCTCCCGGGGTCACCCCTCCACTTT	CAWTQKALPGSPLHF	.	.	TRBV30	TRBJ1-6